This TCR beta chain was documented in a study of blood T cell repertoires in COVID-19 (dated by TCRdb to the early 2020s). Regarding the study in general: Collaborator samples came from the United States, Italy and Spain and covered acute and convalescent phases of COVID-19. The prospective study material was composed of cDNA or gDNA derived from T cells, B-cell-depleted T cells, or PBMCs. Subjects who had been exposed to COVID-19, were actively infected with it, or had recovered from it provided the deeply sampled blood TCRbeta repertoires that made up the dataset. The repertoires were released in a freely available public database intended as a resource for research on the immune response to SARS-CoV-2. The samples were drawn from two sources: the first 160 participants of the ongoing ImmuneRACE study, and 1,200 or so subjects contributed by 6 global collaborators. A de-identified subject ID, COVID-19 status, age in years and sex were almost always included in the sample metadata. Where HLA class I and class II types were available, the types were taken from metadata supplied by the sample provider, not from assay-based typing.

In the prospective study, participants were roughly 18 to 100 years old, resided in about two dozen geographic areas of the United States, and were enrolled through a virtual design. Cohort assignment in the prospective study relied on participant-reported clinical history from a screening survey and a study questionnaire. Recovered participants in ImmuneRACE Cohort 3 were defined by two consecutive negative NP/OP PCR tests, clearance by a healthcare professional, or resolution of symptoms. In the prospective study, mobile phlebotomists collected whole blood, serum and a nasopharyngeal or oropharyngeal swab from each participant. Prospective study participants could optionally give additional blood draws and questionnaires over an approximately two-month period. Blood samples from the prospective study were shipped frozen or at room temperature prior to DNA extraction. The germline V gene sets CDR1 to LGHNT and CDR2 to FRNRAP. The CDR3 starts with the cysteine, ends with the phenylalanine, and has 13 residues. CDR3 DNA is the only sequence kept; it has 39 bases, read in frame from the first base. The V end gives up 1 base and the J end 5 bases, leaving 0 bases in the junction not matched to a gene.

What the work shows at the level of the full study, not this receptor alone: How much clinical and demographic metadata was included differed by source and by participant, and the metadata was provided uncurated.

The immunoSEQ Assay, a bias-controlled multiplex PCR, was used to amplify TCRbeta CDR3 regions from genomic DNA. Per the original workflow: The number of nucleated cells in each sample was estimated from the amplification of reference gene primers within the assay. To quantify the absolute abundance of each unique TCRbeta CDR3 rearrangement, sequence reads were collapsed and filtered. Productive Simpson clonality was computed per sample as the square root of Simpson's diversity index over productive rearrangements. As stored in TCRdb, this immuneACCESS dataset retains in-frame rearrangements with V and J assigned. A fraction of the clones does not appear; measured against another copy, unresolved V genes explain less than half of the discrepancy, and the remainder lacks a known reason. V, J and clone size derive from that table, while D and trimming were established from the DNA sequence. The sample table shows around 200,000 clones, and about 88% are seen once. In total, the top ten clones hold just over 2.5% of the sample.

Concerning this clone itself: The antigen this receptor binds is unknown. Within one base of it there is no much larger clone, and no base qualities were kept.

In this chain, TRBV12-5 is recombined with TRBJ2-7; 9 junctional bases match TRBD1. This clonotype was obtained from a woman aged 25 to 39 who had recovered from COVID-19. Sequencing input: PBMCs or T cells enriched from blood (not recorded which). The nucleotides read TGTGCTAGTGGTTTGGGGACAGGGGACGAGCAGTACTTC. This codes for CASGLGTGDEQYF.